The clone carrying this TCR beta chain was seen a few times. The antigen remains unidentified. This sample is drawn from a study of CD8 T cells in ankylosing spondylitis. Study observations and caveats: Significant enrichment of disease-linked clones was reported in matched ankylosing spondylitis synovial fluid. Certain motif variants had earlier been reported in reactive arthritis synovial fluid and blood. Disease-linked clones displayed a CD8+ phenotype and appeared relatively rarely in peripheral blood. For ankylosing spondylitis blood, a TCR beta motif of seven to nine highly homologous variants appeared characteristic.

Molecular-barcoded quantitative 5'-RACE produced these TCR beta libraries. MiXCR, applied by TCRdb to the 5' RACE reads, yields one record per CDR3 protein. Among about 440,000 distinct CDR3 sequences listed, approximately 17% were seen once. Deletions cut 5 bases from V and 6 bases from J, with 19 bases between. The CDR3 contains 15 residues. Per germline, CDR1 SGHTA and CDR2 FQGNSA. Sequencing was performed on blood, either unsorted or a sorted T cell fraction (not recorded which). The sequence derives from a male donor with ankylosing spondylitis. The V and J genes are TRBV7-2 and TRBJ1-1; weak D call: TRBD1 (6 bases). The CDR3 DNA sequence: TGTGCCAGCAGCCGACCAGGTCTTAGGGGGGCTGAAGCTTTCTTT. It yields the protein CASSRPGLRGAEAFF.